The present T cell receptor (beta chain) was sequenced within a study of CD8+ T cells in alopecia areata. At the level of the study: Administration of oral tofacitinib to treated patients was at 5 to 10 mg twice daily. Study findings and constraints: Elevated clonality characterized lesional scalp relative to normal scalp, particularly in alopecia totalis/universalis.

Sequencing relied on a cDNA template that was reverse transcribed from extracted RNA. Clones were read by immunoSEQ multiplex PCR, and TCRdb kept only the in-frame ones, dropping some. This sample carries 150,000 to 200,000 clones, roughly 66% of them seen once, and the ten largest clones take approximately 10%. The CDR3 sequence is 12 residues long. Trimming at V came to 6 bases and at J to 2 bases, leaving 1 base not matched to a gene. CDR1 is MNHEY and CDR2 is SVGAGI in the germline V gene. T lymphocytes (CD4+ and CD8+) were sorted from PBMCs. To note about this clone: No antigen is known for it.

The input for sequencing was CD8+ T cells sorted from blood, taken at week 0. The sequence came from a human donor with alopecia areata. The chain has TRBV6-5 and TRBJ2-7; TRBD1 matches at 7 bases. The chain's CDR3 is CASRTGTYEQYF. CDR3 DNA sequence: TGTGCCAGCAGGACAGGGACCTACGAGCAGTACTTC.